This TCR beta chain was documented in a study of blood T cell repertoires in COVID-19. As processed by the authors: Using reference gene primer amplification, nucleated cell counts were estimated. Repertoires were generated with immunoSEQ multiplex PCR, while TCRdb's copy carries only in-frame clones and drops some. The V and J calls and clone size were taken over from that table, and D and trimming were inferred from the DNA. The top ten hold around 3.3% of the sample, which has approximately 110,000 clones, around 83% seen once. The CDR3 runs to 12 residues. Trimming took 5 bases from V and 4 from J, leaving 8 bases between them.

This chain joins TRBV12-3 or TRBV12-4 and TRBJ1-2; D is unclear. Material: peripheral blood. This TCR was sampled from a man aged 35-49 years with acute or convalescent COVID-19. This CDR3 reads CASSGSGYGYTF. The DNA for the CDR3 is TGTGCCAGCAGTGGGAGCGGCTATGGCTACACCTTC.